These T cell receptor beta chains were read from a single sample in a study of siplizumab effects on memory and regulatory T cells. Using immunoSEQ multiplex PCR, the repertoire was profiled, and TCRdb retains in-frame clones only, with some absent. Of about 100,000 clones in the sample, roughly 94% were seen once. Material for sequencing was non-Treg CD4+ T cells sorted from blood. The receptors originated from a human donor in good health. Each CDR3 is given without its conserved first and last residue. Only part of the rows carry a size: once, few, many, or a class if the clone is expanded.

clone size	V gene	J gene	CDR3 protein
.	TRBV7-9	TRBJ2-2	ASSVRRGASGHTGELF
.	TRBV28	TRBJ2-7	ASSLKPYEQY
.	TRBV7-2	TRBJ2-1	ASSPQGSSYNEQF
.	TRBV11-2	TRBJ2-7	ASSFVTGNYEQY
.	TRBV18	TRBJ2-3	ASSLNSERRSTDTQY
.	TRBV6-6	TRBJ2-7	ASSYELAGGEFEQY
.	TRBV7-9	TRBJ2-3	ASSLVRAGPTDTQY
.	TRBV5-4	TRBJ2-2	ASTIVQGDGELF
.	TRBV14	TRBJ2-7	ASSSWGGSSEQY
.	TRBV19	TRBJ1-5	ASRWTGSNQPQH
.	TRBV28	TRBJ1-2	ASSLLSSGYT
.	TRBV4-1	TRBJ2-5	ASSPYGTEKQETQY
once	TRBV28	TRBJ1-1	ASSPTRTANTEAF
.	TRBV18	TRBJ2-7	ASSPRTGDYEQY
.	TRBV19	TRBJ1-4	ASSMGRGSLVSNEKLF
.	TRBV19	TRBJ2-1	ASHSLRASGYNEQF
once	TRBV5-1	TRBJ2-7	ASSLEGQGPYEQY
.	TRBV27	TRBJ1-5	ASSPLQGNQPQH
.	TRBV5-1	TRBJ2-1	ASSSLAGGVVNEQF
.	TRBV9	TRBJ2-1	ASSGGYSGDEQF
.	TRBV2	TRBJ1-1	ASSASQSVFTEAF
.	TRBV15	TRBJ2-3	ATSRDGAVGTDTQY
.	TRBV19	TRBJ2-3	ASSMGLSTDTQY
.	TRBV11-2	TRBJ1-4	ASSIGPGSEKLF
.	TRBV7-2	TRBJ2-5	ASSQGAETQY
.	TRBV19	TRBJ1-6	ASRTTDRTYNSPLH
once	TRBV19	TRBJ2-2	ASSTTSGGDREAGELF
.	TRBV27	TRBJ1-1	ASSYLTGPGAEAF
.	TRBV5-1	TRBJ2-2	ASSLGVARRRELF
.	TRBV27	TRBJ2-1	ASSLPNLAGVGNEQF